This entry features one T cell receptor beta chain sequence. Antigen: not known. Germline V lookup: CDR1 LGHNA, CDR2 YNFKEQ. The CDR3 contains 14 residues. Trimming at V came to 4 bases and at J to 3 bases, leaving 4 bases not matched to a gene. The data were taken from a study of T cell responses to AZD1222 COVID-19 vaccine. Sequencing was performed with immunoSEQ multiplex PCR; in TCRdb, only in-frame clones are kept and a portion is missing. The top ten clones hold roughly 0.51% of a sample with approximately 270,000 clones, 90% to 95% of them seen once. Study-level points and caveats: Donors were chiefly white British, with a greater number of females, and clonal diversity was perhaps underestimated. Across the whole spike, CD4 TCRs peaked at regions 160-218 and 743-854. Baseline seropositivity occurred in only a handful of AZD1222 recipients. A reported finding is that nearly half of spike-specific TCRs target unmutated variant regions.

The V gene is TRBV4-2, the J gene TRBJ1-1; 8 bases align to TRBD1. The TCR was taken from an adult who received the AZD1222 COVID-19 vaccine. This material consisted of peripheral blood, taken 28 days after the second AZD1222 dose. The CDR3 bases are TGTGCCAGCAGCCTCGGACAGGGTGACACTGAAGCTTTCTTT. This translates into CASSLGQGDTEAFF.